This T cell receptor beta chain was profiled in a study of cytomegalovirus exposure and HLA in healthy donors. This clone has only one observation. The antigen is unknown. Germline V gene sequence: CDR1 LNHDA, CDR2 SQIVND (reference sequence). With 4 bases removed from V and 10 bases from J, the gap between germline ends came to 19 bases. CDR3 length: 14 amino acids. The primer mix had 60 Vbeta and 13 Jbeta primers. Here immunoSEQ multiplex PCR was the method, and the copy in TCRdb shows in-frame clones only, minus some. Of about 140,000 clones listed, 66% are singletons. Study-wide findings and caveats: It was assumed in the presence/absence analyses that sequencing depth was roughly uniform across donors.

The rearrangement joins TRBV19 to TRBJ1-1, with D possibly being TRBD1 (5 bases). This sequence originates from a woman aged 60-70 years in good health and CMV-seronegative. Sequenced material: PBMCs. CDR3 region: CASSTSGGPRGAFF. Here the CDR3 DNA reads TGTGCCAGTAGTACCTCGGGGGGTCCAAGAGGAGCTTTCTTT. Combining the CDR3 with reference TRBV19 and TRBJ1-1 gives the whole variable domain DGGITQSPKYLFRKEGQNVTLSCEQNLNHDAMYWYRQDPGQGLRLIYYSQIVNDFQKGDIAEGYSVSREKKESFPLTVTSAQKNPTAFYLCASSTSGGPRGAFFGQGTRLTVV.